This T cell receptor beta chain comes out of a study of shared clonotypes between healthy human individuals. Study summary: Researchers assigned three CD4 naive, three CD4 memory, two CD8 naive and one CD8 memory plate to each donor.

Here immunoSEQ multiplex PCR was the method, and the copy in TCRdb shows in-frame clones only, minus some. The table lists about a million clones, roughly 80% of them singletons. Study conclusions and caveats: The study generally estimated greater richness for naive than memory subsets.

Donors included only healthy HIV-negative adults lacking recent acute infections or vaccinations. The CDR3 length is 14 residues. Per germline, CDR1 GTSNPN and CDR2 SVGIG (reference sequence). V was cut by 2 bases and J by 5 bases, with 13 bases left in between. About this clone: What it binds is unknown.

What was sequenced was memory CD4+ T cells from PBMCs. The subset is: CD45RA-negative fraction. The J gene is TRBJ1-5, the V gene TRBV30; no reliable D call. The TCR comes from a young man in good health. Some clones in this sample may be carry-over from other donors' samples. CDR3 sequence reads: CAWSKGPNDQPQHF. The CDR3 DNA is TGTGCCTGGAGTAAAGGTCCTAATGATCAGCCCCAGCATTTT. The whole variable domain, filled in from reference TRBV30 and TRBJ1-5, reads SQTIHQWPATLVQPVGSPLSLECTVEGTSNPNLYWYRQAAGRGLQLLFYSVGIGQISSEVPQNLSASRPQDRQFILSSKKLLLSDSGFYLCAWSKGPNDQPQHFGDGTRLSIL.